Listed below are T cell receptor beta chains from one sample, sequenced in a study of patients and donors after allogeneic stem cell transplantation. From the RT-PCR reads, TCRdb called clonotypes with MiXCR, one entry per CDR3 protein. This repertoire shows some 960,000 distinct CDR3 sequences, about a sixth found once; its top ten account for 5% to 6.5%. Sequences were obtained from blood, either unsorted or a sorted T cell fraction (not recorded which). These receptors came from a human donor who was either an allogeneic HSCT recipient or a stem cell or donor lymphocyte infusion donor (not recorded which). It is not recorded whose cells these are; they may come from a transplant donor. The CDR3 runs from the conserved cysteine through the conserved F or W. A D gene is named only where the DNA matches it firmly. The size field is filled for only some rows; it gives once, few, many or a size class.

>few|TRBJ2-7|TRBV9|-|13
TGTGCCAGCAGCGTCTCCGGGGCCTACGAGCAGTACTTC
CASSVSGAYEQYF
>few|TRBJ2-1|TRBV6-1|TRBD2|15
TGTGCCAGCAGCGCCGCGCGACTAGCGAACAATGAGCAGTTCTTC
CASSAARLANNEQFF
>many|TRBJ2-2|TRBV10-3|-|12
TGTGCCATCAGTGAGAACACCGGGGAGCTGTTTTTT
CAISENTGELFF
>few|TRBJ1-4|TRBV27|-|13
TGTGCCAGCAGTTTTCGGTCCCTGGGGAAACTGTTTTTT
CASSFRSLGKLFF
>-|TRBJ1-2|TRBV18|TRBD1|14
TGTGCCAGCTCACCAAATACAGGGGACTATGGCTACACCTTC
CASSPNTGDYGYTF
>many|TRBJ1-2|TRBV12-3/TRBV12-4|TRBD1|14
TGTGCCAGCACCACGGACAGGGGAAACTATGGCTACACCTTC
CASTTDRGNYGYTF
>-|TRBJ2-1|TRBV27|-|14
TGTGCCAGCAGTTCTACCGGGACGCCGTTGCAGCAGTTCTTC
CASSSTGTPLQQFF
>many|TRBJ2-1|TRBV12-3/TRBV12-4|TRBD2|12
TGTGCCAGCAGCCCTACTAGCGCTGAGCAGTTCTTC
CASSPTSAEQFF
>few|TRBJ1-2|TRBV7-2|-|13
TGTGCCAGCAGCTTAGTAAGGACCCATGGCTACACCTTC
CASSLVRTHGYTF
>many|TRBJ1-1|TRBV20-1|-|13
TGCAGTGCCAGCTGGGGGGCAAACACTGAAGCTTTCTTT
CSASWGANTEAFF
>few|TRBJ2-3|TRBV20-1|-|12
TGCAGTGTCCACCTCCCCCCAGATACGCAGTATTTT
CSVHLPPDTQYF
>few|TRBJ2-3|TRBV12-5|-|16
TGTGCTAGTGGTTTTTATTTGGGGTCCTCCACAGATACGCAGTATTTT
CASGFYLGSSTDTQYF
>few|TRBJ2-7|TRBV20-1|-|13
TGCAGTGCTAGAGGCGACGTGACCTACGAGCAGTACTTC
CSARGDVTYEQYF
>-|TRBJ1-3|TRBV12-3/TRBV12-4|-|13
TGTGCCAGCAGTTTTTTCTCTGGAAACACCATATATTTT
CASSFFSGNTIYF